The clone carrying this T cell receptor (beta chain) was seen a few times. Its antigen remains unidentified. Each CDR3 protein gets one entry after TCRdb re-called the RT-PCR reads with MiXCR. The table lists 290,000 or so distinct CDR3 sequences, around 20% of them singletons. This record belongs to a study of response to subunit inactivated influenza vaccine. Study findings and constraints: Each seasonal influenza vaccination recruits few new T cells, the authors suggested.

The input for sequencing was PBMCs from blood, taken around 22 months after vaccination. The TCR was taken from a man between 50 and 75 years old who received an inactivated influenza vaccine.

The chain's CDR3 is CASSLVSGAMGGYTF. Written as DNA, the CDR3 is TGTGCCAGCAGCTTAGTTTCCGGGGCGATGGGTGGCTACACCTTC. This sequence joins TRBV7-2 and TRBJ1-2, with D possibly matching TRBD1 (5 bases). Germline V gives CDR1 SGHTA, CDR2 FQGNSA. The CDR3 consists of 15 residues. The ends were cut back, 1 base at V and 7 bases at J, with 16 bases in the middle.